These T cell receptor beta chains were read from a single sample in a study of vaccination and CD4 T cells after COVID-19. Their target antigens are unknown. TCRdb reprocessed the PCR reads via MiXCR and lists one record per CDR3 protein. The sample lists about 10,000 distinct CDR3 sequences; under 80% were seen once. The specimen sequenced was CD4+ T cells from blood, cultured in vitro. Receptors were obtained from a human donor who had recovered from COVID-19. Each CDR3 is given without its conserved first and last residue. Fields, in order: V gene, J gene, CDR3 protein.

TRBV19	TRBJ1-2	ASSISHRGQYYGYT
TRBV20-1	TRBJ2-2	SARENTGELF
TRBV19	TRBJ1-2	ASSIPGQVYYGYT
TRBV4-1	TRBJ2-3	ASSQPPTDTQY
TRBV6-1	TRBJ2-1	ASSKIVGQGGNEQF
TRBV6-1	TRBJ1-1	ASSLLDGQAF
TRBV15	TRBJ2-1	ATSRNYNEQF
TRBV19	TRBJ2-1	ATRQAHSYNEQF
TRBV5-1	TRBJ2-7	ASSLVGVGEQY
TRBV30	TRBJ2-4	AWSEGRKNIQY
TRBV20-1	TRBJ2-3	SATGTGTDTQY
TRBV5-5	TRBJ2-1	ASSLLAGFGEQF
TRBV6-5	TRBJ2-7	ASSYGAGGSYEQY
TRBV5-6	TRBJ2-5	ASRQGRLETQY
TRBV5-8	TRBJ1-2	ASSLLTGGYGYT
TRBV19	TRBJ1-2	ASSLTGRGGYT
TRBV20-1	TRBJ2-7	SAPGQLFYEQY
TRBV7-8	TRBJ1-2	ASSSPGQGIYGYT
TRBV6-1	TRBJ2-3	ASSSPPGLAGDSTDTQY
TRBV20-1	TRBJ1-1	SATSSGNTEAF
TRBV4-1	TRBJ1-5	ASSQELDFPRNQPQH
TRBV19	TRBJ1-5	ASSHSNQPQH
TRBV5-4	TRBJ2-5	ASSSGSRETQY
TRBV6-2/TRBV6-3	TRBJ1-2	ASQDRNYGYT
TRBV5-4	TRBJ1-5	ASSFGGRGSQPQH
TRBV28	TRBJ2-1	ASRARLSAGRAANEQF
TRBV18	TRBJ1-2	ASSPESTYGYT